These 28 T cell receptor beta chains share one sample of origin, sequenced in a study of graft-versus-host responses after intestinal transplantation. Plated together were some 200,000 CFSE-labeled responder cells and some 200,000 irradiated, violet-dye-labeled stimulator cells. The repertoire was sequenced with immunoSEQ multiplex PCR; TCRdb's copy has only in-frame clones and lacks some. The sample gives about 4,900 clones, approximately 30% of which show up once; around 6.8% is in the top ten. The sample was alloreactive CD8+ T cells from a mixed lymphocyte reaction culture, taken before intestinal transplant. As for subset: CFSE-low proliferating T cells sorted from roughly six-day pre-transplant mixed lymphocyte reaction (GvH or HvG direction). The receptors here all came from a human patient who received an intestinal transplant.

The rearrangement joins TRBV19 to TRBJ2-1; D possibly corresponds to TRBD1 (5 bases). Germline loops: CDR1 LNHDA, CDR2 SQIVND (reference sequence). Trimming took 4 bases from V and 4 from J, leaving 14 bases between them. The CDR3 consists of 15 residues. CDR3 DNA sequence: TGTGCCAGTAGTACCCGACAGACTCCATACAATGAGCAGTTCTTC. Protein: CASSTRQTPYNEQFF. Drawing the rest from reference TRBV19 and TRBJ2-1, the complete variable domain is DGGITQSPKYLFRKEGQNVTLSCEQNLNHDAMYWYRQDPGQGLRLIYYSQIVNDFQKGDIAEGYSVSREKKESFPLTVTSAQKNPTAFYLCASSTRQTPYNEQFFGPGTRLTVL.

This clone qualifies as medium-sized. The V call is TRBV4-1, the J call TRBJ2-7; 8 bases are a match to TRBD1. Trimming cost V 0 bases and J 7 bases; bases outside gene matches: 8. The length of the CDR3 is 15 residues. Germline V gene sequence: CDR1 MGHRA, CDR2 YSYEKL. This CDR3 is CASSQEPGGAGEQYF. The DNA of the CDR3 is TGCGCCAGCAGCCAAGAACCAGGGGGCGCGGGAGAGCAGTACTTC.

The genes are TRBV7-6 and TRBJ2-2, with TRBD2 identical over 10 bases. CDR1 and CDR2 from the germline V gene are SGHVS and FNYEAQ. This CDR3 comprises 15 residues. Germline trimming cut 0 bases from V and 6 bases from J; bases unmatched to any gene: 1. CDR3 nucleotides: TGTGCCAGCAGCTTAGCCAGCGGGAGGGCCGGGGAGCTGTTTTTT. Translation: CASSLASGRAGELFF.

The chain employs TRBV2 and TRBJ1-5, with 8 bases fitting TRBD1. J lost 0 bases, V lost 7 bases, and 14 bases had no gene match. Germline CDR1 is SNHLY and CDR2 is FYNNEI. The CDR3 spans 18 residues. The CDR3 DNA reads TGTGCCAGCACCCTCACCCCCCAGGGGGCAGATAGCAATCAGCCCCAGCATTTT. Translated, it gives CASTLTPQGADSNQPQHF.

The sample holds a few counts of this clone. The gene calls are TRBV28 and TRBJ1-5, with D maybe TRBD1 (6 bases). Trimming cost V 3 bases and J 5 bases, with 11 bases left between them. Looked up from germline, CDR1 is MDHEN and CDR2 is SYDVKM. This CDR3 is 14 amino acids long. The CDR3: CASSLRGIDQPQHF. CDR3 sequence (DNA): TGTGCCAGCAGTTTGAGGGGGATTGATCAGCCCCAGCATTTT.

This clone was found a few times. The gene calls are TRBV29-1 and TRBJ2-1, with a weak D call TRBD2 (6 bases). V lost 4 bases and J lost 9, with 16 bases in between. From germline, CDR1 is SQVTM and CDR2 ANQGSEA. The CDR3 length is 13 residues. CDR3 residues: CSVAWGEFSEQFF. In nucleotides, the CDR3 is TGCAGCGTTGCGTGGGGGGAGTTTAGTGAGCAGTTCTTC.

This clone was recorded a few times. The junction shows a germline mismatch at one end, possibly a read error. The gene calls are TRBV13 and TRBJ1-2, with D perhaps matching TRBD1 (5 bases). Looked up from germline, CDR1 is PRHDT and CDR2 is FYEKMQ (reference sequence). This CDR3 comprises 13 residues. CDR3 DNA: TGTGCCAGCAGCCTAGGGGAGAACTATGGCTACACCTTC. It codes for CASSLGENYGYTF. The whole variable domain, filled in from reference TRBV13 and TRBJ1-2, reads AAGVIQSPRHLIKEKRETATLKCYPIPRHDTVYWYQQGPGQDPQFLISFYEKMQSDKGSIPDRFSAQQFSDYHSELNMSSLELGDSALYFCASSLGENYGYTFGSGTRLTVV.

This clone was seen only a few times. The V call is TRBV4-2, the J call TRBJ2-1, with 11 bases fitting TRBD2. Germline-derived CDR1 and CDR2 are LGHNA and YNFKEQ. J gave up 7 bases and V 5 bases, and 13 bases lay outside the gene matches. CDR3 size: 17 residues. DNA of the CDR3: TGTGCCAGCAGCACCCTGGTCGTGACTAGCGGGAAGAATGAGCAGTTCTTC. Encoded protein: CASSTLVVTSGKNEQFF.

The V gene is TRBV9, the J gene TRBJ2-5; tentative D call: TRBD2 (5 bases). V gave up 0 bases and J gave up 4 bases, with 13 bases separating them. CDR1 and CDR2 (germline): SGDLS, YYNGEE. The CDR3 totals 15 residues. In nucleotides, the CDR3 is TGTGCCAGCAGCGTAGGGGAGCAGGTGGGAGAGACCCAGTACTTC. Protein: CASSVGEQVGETQYF.

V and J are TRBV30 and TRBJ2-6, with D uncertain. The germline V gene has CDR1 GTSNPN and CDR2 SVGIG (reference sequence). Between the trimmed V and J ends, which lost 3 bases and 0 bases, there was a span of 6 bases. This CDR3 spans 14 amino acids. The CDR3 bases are TGTGCCTGGAGCGAAGGCTCTGGGGCCAACGTCCTGACTTTC. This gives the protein CAWSEGSGANVLTF.

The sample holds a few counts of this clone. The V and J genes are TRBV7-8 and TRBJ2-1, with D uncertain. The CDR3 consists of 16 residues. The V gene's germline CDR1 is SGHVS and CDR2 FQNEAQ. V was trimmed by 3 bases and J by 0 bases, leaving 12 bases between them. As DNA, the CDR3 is TGTGCCAGCAGCTTCCCGACGTGGGACTCCTACAATGAGCAGTTCTTC. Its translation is CASSFPTWDSYNEQFF.

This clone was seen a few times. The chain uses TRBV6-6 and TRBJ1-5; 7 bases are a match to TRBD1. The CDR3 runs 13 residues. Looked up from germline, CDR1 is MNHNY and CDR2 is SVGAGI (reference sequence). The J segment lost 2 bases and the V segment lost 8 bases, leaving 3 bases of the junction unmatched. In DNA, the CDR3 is TGTGCCAGCGCCAGGGGGGGCAATCAGCCCCAGCATTTT. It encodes CASARGGNQPQHF.

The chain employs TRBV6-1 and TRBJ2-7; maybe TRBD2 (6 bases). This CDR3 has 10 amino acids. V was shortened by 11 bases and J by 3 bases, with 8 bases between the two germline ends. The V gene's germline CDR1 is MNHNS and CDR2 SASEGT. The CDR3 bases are TGTGCCGTCGGGGGCTACGAGCAGTACTTC. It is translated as CAVGGYEQYF.

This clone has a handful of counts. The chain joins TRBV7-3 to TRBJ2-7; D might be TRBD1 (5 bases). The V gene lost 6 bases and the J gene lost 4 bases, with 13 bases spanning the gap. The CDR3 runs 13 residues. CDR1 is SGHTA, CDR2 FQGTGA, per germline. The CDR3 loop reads CASSSGHSYEQYF. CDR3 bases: TGTGCCAGCAGTTCCGGACATTCGTACGAGCAGTACTTC. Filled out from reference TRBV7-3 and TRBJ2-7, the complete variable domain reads GAGVSQTPSNKVTEKGKYVELRCDPISGHTALYWYRQSLGQGPEFLIYFQGTGAADDSGLPNDRFFAVRPEGSVSTLKIQRTERGDSAVYLCASSSGHSYEQYFGPGTRLTVT.

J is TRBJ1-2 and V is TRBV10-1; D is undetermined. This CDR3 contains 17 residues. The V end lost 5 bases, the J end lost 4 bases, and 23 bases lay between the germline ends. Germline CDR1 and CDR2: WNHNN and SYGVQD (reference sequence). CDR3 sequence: CASSTSGRSRKTYGYTF. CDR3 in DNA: TGCGCCAGCAGTACGTCTGGACGATCGCGAAAGACCTATGGCTACACCTTC.

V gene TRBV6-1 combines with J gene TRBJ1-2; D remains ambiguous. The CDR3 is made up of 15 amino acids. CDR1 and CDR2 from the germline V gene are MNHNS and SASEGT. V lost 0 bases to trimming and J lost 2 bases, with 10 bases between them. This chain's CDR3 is CASSEAWEWNYGYTF. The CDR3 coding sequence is TGTGCCAGCAGTGAAGCCTGGGAATGGAACTATGGCTACACCTTC.

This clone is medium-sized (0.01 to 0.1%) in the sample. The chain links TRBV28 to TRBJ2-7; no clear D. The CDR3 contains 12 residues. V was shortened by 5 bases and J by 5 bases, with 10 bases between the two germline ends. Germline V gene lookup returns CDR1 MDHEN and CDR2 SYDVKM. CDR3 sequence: CASSPRTDEQYF. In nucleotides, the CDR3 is TGTGCCAGCAGTCCGCGCACAGACGAGCAGTACTTC.

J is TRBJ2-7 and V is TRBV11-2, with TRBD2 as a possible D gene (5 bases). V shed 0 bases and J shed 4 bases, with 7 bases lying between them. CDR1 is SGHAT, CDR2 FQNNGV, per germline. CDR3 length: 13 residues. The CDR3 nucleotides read TGTGCCAGCAGCTTAGAGGGGAGTTACGAGCAGTACTTC. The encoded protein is CASSLEGSYEQYF.

CDR3 in DNA: TGTGCCAGCAGCTTAGTCCAGCGGGCTTACAATGAGCAGTTCTTC. Encoded protein: CASSLVQRAYNEQFF. The chain joins TRBV11-2 to TRBJ2-1, with D possibly being TRBD2 (6 bases). This CDR3 has 15 residues. Trimming shortened V by 1 base and J by 4 bases, and 11 bases separated the two germline ends. Per germline, CDR1 SGHAT and CDR2 FQNNGV.

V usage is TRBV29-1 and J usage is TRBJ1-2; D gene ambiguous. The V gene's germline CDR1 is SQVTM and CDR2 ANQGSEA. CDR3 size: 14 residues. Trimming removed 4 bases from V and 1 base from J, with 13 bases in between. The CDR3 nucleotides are TGCAGCGTTGCTGGTGGAGGGATTAACTATGGCTACACCTTC. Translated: CSVAGGGINYGYTF.

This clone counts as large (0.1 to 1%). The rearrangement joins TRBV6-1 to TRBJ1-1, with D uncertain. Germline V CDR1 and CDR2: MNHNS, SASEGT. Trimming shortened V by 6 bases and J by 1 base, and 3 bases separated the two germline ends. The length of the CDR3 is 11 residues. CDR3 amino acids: CASRENTEAFF. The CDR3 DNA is TGTGCCAGCAGAGAGAACACTGAAGCTTTCTTT.

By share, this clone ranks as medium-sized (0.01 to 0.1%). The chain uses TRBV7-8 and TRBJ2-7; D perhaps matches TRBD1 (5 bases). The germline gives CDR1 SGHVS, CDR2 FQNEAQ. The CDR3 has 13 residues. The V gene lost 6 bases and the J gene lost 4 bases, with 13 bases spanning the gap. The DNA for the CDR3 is TGTGCCAGCAGTTCCGGACATTCGTACGAGCAGTACTTC. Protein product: CASSSGHSYEQYF.

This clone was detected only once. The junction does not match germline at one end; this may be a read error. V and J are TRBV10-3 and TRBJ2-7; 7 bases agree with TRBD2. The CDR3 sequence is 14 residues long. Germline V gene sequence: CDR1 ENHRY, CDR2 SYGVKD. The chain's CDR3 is CASSYSASGYEQYF. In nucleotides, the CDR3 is TGTGCCAGCAGTTACAGTGCTAGCGGTTACGAGCAGTACTTC.

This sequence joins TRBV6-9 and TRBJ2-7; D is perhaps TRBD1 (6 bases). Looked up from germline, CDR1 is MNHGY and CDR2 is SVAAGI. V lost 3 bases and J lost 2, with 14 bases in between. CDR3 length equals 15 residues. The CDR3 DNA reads TGTGCCAGCAGTTACTCGACAGGAACGACCTACGAGCAGTACTTC. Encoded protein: CASSYSTGTTYEQYF.

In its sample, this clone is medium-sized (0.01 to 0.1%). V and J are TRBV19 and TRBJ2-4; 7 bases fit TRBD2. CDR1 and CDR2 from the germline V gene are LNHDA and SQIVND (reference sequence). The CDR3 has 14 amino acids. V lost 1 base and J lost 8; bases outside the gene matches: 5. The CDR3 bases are TGTGCCAGTAGTATAGGCCAGGGAGGGGACATTCAGTACTTC. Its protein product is CASSIGQGGDIQYF.

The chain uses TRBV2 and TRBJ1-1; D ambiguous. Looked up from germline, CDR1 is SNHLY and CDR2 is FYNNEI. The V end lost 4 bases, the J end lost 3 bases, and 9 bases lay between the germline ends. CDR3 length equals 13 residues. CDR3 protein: CASSGRADTEAFF. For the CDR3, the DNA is TGTGCCAGCAGTGGTAGGGCGGACACTGAAGCTTTCTTT.

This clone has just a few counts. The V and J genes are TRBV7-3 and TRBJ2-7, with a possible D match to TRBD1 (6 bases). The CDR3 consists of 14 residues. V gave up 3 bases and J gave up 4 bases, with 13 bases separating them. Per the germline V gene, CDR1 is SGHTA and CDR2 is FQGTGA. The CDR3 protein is CASSFSTGPYEQYF. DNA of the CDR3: TGTGCCAGCAGCTTTTCGACAGGACCGTACGAGCAGTACTTC.

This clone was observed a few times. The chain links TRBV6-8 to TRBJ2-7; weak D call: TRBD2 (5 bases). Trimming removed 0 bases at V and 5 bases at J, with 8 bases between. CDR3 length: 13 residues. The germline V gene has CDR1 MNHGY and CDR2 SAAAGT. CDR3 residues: CASSYSSGNEQYF. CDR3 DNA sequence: TGTGCCAGCAGTTACTCATCGGGGAACGAGCAGTACTTC.